One sample yielded the 4 T cell receptor beta chains listed below, sequenced in a study of cytomegalovirus exposure and HLA in healthy donors. TCRdb's table, derived via immunoSEQ multiplex PCR, lists solely in-frame clones and lacks some. The sample lists about 84,000 clones, approximately 91% occurring once. Source material: PBMCs. The receptors were gathered from a man in his thirties or forties in good health and CMV-seronegative.

This chain uses TRBV2 with TRBJ2-5; perhaps TRBD1 as D (5 bases). Germline V gene data show CDR1 as SNHLY and CDR2 as FYNNEI. The germline V and J ends were trimmed by 6 bases and 2 bases, with 10 bases remaining between them. CDR3 length: 13 amino acids. The CDR3 nucleotides are TGTGCCAGCAGCGGCGGACAACAAGAGACCCAGTACTTC. It yields the protein CASSGGQQETQYF.

This clone was detected only once. This sequence joins TRBV6-1 and TRBJ2-7, with a weak D call TRBD1 (6 bases). Trimming removed 3 bases at V and 2 bases at J, with 14 bases between. This CDR3 contains 15 residues. CDR1 and CDR2 (germline): MNHNS, SASEGT. In DNA form, the CDR3 reads TGTGCCAGCAGTGAGTACAGGGCAGGCACCTACGAGCAGTACTTC. It encodes CASSEYRAGTYEQYF.

The V and J genes are TRBV11-2 and TRBJ2-5; perhaps TRBD1 as D (6 bases). CDR1 and CDR2 (germline): SGHAT, FQNNGV. The CDR3 sequence is 15 residues long. The V end was cut by 3 bases, the J end by 2 bases, with 13 bases between. The CDR3 loop reads CASSLLGGRQETQYF. For the CDR3, the DNA is TGTGCCAGCAGCTTGTTAGGGGGACGGCAAGAGACCCAGTACTTC.

V and J are TRBV14 and TRBJ2-7; D perhaps matches TRBD2 (5 bases). The germline CDR1 and CDR2 sequences are SGHDN and FVKESK. The germline V and J ends were trimmed by 0 bases and 1 base, with 10 bases remaining between them. The CDR3 is 15 residues long. Written as DNA, the CDR3 is TGTGCCAGCAGCCAAGAGCGGGTACGGTCCTACGAGCAGTACTTC. It specifies CASSQERVRSYEQYF.